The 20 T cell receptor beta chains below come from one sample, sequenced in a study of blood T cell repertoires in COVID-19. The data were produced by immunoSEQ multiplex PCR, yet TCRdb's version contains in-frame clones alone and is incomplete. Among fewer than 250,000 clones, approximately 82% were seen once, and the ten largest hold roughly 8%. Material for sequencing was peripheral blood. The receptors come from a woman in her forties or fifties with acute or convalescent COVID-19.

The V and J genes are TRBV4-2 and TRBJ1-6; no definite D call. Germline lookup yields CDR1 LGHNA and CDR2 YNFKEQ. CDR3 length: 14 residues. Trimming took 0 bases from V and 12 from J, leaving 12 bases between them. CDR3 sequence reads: CASSQDAESRPLHF. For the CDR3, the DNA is TGTGCCAGCAGCCAAGACGCGGAATCTCGACCCCTCCACTTT.

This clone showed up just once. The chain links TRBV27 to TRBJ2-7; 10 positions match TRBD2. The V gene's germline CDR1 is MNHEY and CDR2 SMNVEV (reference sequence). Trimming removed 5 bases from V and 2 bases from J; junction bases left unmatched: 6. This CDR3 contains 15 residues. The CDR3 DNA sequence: TGTGCCAGCAGTAGACTAGCGGGTTCCCCCTACGAGCAGTACTTC. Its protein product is CASSRLAGSPYEQYF.

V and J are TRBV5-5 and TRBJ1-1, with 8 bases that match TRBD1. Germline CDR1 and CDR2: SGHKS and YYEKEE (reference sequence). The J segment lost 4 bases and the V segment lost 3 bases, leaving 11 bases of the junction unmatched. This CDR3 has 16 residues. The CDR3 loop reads CASSSLIGQGVTEAFF. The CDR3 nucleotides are TGTGCCAGCAGCTCCTTAATTGGACAGGGTGTCACTGAAGCTTTCTTT. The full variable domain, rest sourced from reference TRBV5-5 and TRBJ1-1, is DAGVTQSPTHLIKTRGQQVTLRCSPISGHKSVSWYQQVLGQGPQFIFQYYEKEERGRGNFPDRFSARQFPNYSSELNVNALLLGDSALYLCASSSLIGQGVTEAFFGQGTRLTVV.

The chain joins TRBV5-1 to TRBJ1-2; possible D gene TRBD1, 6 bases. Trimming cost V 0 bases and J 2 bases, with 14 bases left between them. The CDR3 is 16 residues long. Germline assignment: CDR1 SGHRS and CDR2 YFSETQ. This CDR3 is CASSLGRGAPNYGYTF. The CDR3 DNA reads TGCGCCAGCAGCTTGGGCAGGGGCGCGCCGAACTATGGCTACACCTTC.

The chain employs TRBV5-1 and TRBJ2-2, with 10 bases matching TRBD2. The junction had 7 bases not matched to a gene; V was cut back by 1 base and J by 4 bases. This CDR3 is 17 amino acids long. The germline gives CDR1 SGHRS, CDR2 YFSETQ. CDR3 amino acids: CASSLSSGSGITGELFF. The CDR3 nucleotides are TGCGCCAGCAGCTTGTCTAGCGGGAGCGGTATCACCGGGGAGCTGTTTTTT.

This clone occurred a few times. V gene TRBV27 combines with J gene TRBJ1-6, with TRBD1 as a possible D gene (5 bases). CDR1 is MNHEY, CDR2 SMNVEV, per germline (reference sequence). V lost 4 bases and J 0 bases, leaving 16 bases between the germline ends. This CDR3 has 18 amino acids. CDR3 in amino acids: CASSYVGGLSSYNSPLHF. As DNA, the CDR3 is TGTGCCAGCAGTTACGTCGGGGGGTTAAGCTCCTATAATTCACCCCTCCACTTT.

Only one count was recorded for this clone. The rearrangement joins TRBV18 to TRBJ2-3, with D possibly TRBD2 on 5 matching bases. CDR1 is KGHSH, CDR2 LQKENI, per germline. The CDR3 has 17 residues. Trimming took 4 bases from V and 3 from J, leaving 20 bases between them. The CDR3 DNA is TGTGCCAGCTCACTTGCGTCGGCGGTGGGAGTAACAGATACGCAGTATTTT. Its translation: CASSLASAVGVTDTQYF.

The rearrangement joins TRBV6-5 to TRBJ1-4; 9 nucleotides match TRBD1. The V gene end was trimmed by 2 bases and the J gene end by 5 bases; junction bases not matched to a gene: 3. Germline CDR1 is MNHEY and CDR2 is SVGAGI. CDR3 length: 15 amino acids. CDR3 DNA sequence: TGTGCCAGCAGTTACGGGACAGGGCCGAATGAAAAACTGTTTTTT. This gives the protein CASSYGTGPNEKLFF.

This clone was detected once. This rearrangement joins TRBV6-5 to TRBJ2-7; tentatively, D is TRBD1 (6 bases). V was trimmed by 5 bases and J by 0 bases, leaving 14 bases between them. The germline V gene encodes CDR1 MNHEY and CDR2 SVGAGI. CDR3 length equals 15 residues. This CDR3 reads CASSPKTGGSYEQYF. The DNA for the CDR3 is TGTGCCAGCAGTCCGAAGACAGGCGGCTCCTACGAGCAGTACTTC.

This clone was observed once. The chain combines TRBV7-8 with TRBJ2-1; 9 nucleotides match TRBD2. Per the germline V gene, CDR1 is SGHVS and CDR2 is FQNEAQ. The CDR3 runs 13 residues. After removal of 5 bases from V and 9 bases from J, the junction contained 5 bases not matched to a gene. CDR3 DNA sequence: TGTGCCAGCAGCCATAGCGGGAGCCCTGAGCAGTTCTTC. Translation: CASSHSGSPEQFF. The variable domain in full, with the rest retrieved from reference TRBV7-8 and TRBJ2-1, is GAGVSQSPRYKVAKRGQDVALRCDPISGHVSLFWYQQALGQGPEFLTYFQNEAQLDKSGLPSDRFFAERPEGSVSTLKIQRTQQEDSAVYLCASSHSGSPEQFFGPGTRLTVL.

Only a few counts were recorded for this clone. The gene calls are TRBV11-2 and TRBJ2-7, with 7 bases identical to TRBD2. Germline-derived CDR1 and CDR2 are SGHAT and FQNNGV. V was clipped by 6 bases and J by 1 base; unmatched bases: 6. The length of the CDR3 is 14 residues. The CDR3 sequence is CASSGGVKSYEQYF. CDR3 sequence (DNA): TGTGCCAGCAGTGGGGGGGTTAAGTCCTACGAGCAGTACTTC.

The DNA of the CDR3 is TGCGCCAGCAGCTCCTCCCCGGGACAGGGAAACACCATATATTTT. This sequence encodes CASSSSPGQGNTIYF. This chain connects TRBV5-1 to TRBJ1-3, with 7 bases identical to TRBD1. CDR1 is SGHRS and CDR2 is YFSETQ in the germline V gene. J was trimmed by 4 bases and V by 3 bases; bases with no gene match: 7. The CDR3 contains 15 residues.

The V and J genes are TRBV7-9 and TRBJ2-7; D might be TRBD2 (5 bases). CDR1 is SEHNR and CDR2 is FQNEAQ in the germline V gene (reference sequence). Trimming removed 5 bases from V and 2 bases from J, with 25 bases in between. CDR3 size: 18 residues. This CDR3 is CASSPTSSGQEMAYEQYF. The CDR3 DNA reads TGTGCCAGCAGCCCGACCTCAAGCGGTCAGGAGATGGCCTACGAGCAGTACTTC.

The CDR3 is CASSWAGPYYEQYF. DNA for the CDR3: TGCGCCAGCAGCTGGGCGGGCCCGTACTACGAGCAGTACTTC. The J gene is TRBJ2-7, the V gene TRBV5-1, with D maybe TRBD2 (5 bases). Germline lookup yields CDR1 SGHRS and CDR2 YFSETQ. V was trimmed by 3 bases and J by 3 bases, leaving 13 bases between them. The CDR3 extends over 14 amino acids.

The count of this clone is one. The CDR3 protein is CASSGDRASDEQFF. CDR3 coding DNA: TGTGCCAGCAGCGGGGACAGGGCTTCGGATGAGCAGTTCTTC. The chain has TRBV9 and TRBJ2-1, with 9 bases lining up with TRBD1. This CDR3 has 14 residues. The V gene's germline CDR1 is SGDLS and CDR2 YYNGEE. V shed 3 bases, J shed 8 bases, and the junction held 6 bases outside the gene matches.

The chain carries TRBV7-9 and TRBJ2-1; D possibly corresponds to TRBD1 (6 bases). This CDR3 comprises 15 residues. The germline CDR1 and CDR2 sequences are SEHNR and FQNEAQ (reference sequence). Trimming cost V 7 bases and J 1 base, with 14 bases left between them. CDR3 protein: CASILHTGSYNEQFF. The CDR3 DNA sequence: TGTGCCAGCATCCTCCATACAGGGTCCTACAATGAGCAGTTCTTC.

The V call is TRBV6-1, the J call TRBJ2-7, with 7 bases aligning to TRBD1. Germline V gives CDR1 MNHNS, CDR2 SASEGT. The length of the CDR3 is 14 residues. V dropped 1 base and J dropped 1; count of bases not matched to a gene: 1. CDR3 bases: TGTGCCAGCAGTGAAGGGACAGGATCCTACGAGCAGTACTTC. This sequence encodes CASSEGTGSYEQYF.

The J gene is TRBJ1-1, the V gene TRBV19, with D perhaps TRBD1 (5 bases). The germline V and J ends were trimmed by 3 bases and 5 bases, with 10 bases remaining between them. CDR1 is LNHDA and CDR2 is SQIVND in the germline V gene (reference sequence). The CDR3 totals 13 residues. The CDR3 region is CASSMAGGTEAFF. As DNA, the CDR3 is TGTGCCAGTAGTATGGCGGGGGGGACTGAAGCTTTCTTT.

CDR3 sequence: CASSPSGVLGTQYF. Written as DNA, the CDR3 is TGTGCCAGTAGTCCTTCAGGGGTGCTGGGGACCCAGTACTTC. This chain connects TRBV19 to TRBJ2-5; D may be TRBD1 (6 bases). Germline V gene sequence: CDR1 LNHDA, CDR2 SQIVND (reference sequence). V was pared by 5 bases and J by 7 bases, with 17 bases between. CDR3 length equals 14 residues.

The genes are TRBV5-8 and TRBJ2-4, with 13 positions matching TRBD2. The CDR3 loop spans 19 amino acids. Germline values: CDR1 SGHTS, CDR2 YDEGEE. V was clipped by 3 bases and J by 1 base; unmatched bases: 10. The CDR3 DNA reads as TGTGCCAGCAGCTCTGGACGGCCGACTAGCGGGAGGGCCAAAAACATTCAGTACTTC. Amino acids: CASSSGRPTSGRAKNIQYF.